This paragraph reports one T cell receptor beta chain. Germline CDR1 and CDR2: SGHAT and FQDESV (reference sequence). This CDR3 region has 19 residues. V lost 1 base, J lost 2 bases, and 13 bases stayed unmatched. These data originate in a study of T-cell reconstitution after alpha-beta-depleted transplantation in children. Researchers prepared the TCRbeta library using unique molecular identifiers, the study reports. TCRdb processed the PCR reads anew with MiXCR; each CDR3 protein has one entry. The sample includes some 520,000 distinct CDR3 sequences, over 25% of them seen just once. This TCR derives from a human donor who donated a stem cell graft to a child with aplastic anemia. V and J are TRBV11-1 and TRBJ2-3, with 9 bases aligning to TRBD2. Sequencing was performed on PBMCs from the stem cell graft donor, taken from the stem cell graft. CDR3 DNA: TGTGCCAGCAGCTTAGTCTCGACGCGAGCGGGAGGATACACAGATACGCAGTATTTT. This encodes CASSLVSTRAGGYTDTQYF.